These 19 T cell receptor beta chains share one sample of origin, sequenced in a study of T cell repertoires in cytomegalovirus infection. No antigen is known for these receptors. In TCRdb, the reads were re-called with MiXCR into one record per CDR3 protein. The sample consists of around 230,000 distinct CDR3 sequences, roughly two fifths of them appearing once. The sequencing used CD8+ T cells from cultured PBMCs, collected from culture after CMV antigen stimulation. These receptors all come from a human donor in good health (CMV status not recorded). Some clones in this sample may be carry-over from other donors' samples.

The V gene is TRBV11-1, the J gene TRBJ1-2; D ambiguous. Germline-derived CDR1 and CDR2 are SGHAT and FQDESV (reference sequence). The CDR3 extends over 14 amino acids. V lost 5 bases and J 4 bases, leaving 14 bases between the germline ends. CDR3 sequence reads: CASSPENGVYGYTF. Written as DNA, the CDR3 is TGTGCCAGCAGCCCAGAGAATGGCGTCTATGGCTACACCTTC.

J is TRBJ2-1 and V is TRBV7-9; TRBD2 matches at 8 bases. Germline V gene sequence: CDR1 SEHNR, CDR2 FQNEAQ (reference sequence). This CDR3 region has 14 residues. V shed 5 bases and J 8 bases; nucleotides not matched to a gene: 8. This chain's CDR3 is CASSPGTSFDEQFF. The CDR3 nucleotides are TGTGCCAGCAGCCCCGGGACTAGTTTCGATGAGCAGTTCTTC.

The CDR3 sequence is CASSPGGGNTEAFF. The CDR3 DNA is TGTGCCAGCAGCCCTGGCGGGGGGAACACTGAAGCTTTCTTT. The rearrangement uses TRBV27 and TRBJ1-1; tentative D call: TRBD1 (5 bases). Deletions cut 6 bases from V and 1 base from J, with 12 bases between. Germline-derived CDR1 and CDR2 are MNHEY and SMNVEV (reference sequence). The CDR3 contains 14 residues.

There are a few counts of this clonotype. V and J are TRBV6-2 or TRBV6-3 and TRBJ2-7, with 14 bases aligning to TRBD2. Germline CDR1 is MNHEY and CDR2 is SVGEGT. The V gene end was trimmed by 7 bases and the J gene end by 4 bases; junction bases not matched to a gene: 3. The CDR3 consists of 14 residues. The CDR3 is CASTRLAGGYEQYF. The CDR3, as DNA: TGTGCCAGCACTCGACTAGCGGGAGGGTACGAGCAGTACTTC.

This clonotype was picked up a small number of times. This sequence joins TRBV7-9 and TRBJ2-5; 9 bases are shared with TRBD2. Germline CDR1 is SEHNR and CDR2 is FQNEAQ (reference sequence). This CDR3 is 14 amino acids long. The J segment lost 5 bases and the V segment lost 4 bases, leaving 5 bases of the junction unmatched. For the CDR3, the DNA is TGTGCCAGCAGCTCATTAGCGGGAGTTGAGACCCAGTACTTC. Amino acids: CASSSLAGVETQYF.

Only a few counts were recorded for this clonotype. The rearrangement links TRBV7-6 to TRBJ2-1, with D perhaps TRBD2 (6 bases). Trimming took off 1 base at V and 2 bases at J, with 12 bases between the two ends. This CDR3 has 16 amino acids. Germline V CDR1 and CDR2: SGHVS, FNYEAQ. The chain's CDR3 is CASSLGGTRPYNEQFF. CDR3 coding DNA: TGTGCCAGCAGCTTAGGCGGGACTCGTCCCTACAATGAGCAGTTCTTC.

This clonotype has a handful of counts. CDR3: CASSVEWGNQETQYF. CDR3 in DNA: TGTGCCAGCAGCGTAGAATGGGGAAACCAAGAGACCCAGTACTTC. The chain links TRBV9 to TRBJ2-5; D unclear. The CDR3 has 15 residues. CDR1 is SGDLS, CDR2 YYNGEE, per germline. V was shortened by 0 bases and J by 0 bases, with 9 bases between the two germline ends.

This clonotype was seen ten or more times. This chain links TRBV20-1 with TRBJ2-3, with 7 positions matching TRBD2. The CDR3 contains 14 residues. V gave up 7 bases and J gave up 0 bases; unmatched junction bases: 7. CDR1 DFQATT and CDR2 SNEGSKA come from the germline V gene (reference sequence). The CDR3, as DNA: TGCAGTGTTCTTAGCGGGTCTAGCACAGATACGCAGTATTTT. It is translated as CSVLSGSSTDTQYF.

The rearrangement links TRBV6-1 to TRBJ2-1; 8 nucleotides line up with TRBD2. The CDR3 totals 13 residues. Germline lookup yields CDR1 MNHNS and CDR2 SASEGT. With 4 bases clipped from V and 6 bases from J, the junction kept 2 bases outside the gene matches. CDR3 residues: CASSGGGINEQFF. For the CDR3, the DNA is TGTGCCAGCAGTGGCGGGGGGATCAATGAGCAGTTCTTC.

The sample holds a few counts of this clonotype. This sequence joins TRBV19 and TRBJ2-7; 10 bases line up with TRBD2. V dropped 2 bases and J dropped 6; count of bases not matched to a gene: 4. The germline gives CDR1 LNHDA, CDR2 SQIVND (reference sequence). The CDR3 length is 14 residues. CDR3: CASSISPSGSEQYF. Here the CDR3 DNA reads TGTGCCAGTAGTATATCGCCTAGCGGGAGCGAGCAGTACTTC.

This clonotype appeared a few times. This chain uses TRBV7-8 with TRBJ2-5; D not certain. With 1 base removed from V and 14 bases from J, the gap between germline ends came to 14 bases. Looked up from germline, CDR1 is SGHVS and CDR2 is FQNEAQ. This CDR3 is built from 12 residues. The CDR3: CASSLEWGEVYF. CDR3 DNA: TGTGCCAGCAGCTTAGAGTGGGGTGAAGTATACTTC.

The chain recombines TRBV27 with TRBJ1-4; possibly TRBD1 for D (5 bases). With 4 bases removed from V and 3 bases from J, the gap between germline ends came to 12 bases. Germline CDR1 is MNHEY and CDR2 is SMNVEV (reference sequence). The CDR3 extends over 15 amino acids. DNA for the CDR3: TGTGCCAGCAGTTCCCCCCAGGGCGCTAATGAAAAACTGTTTTTT. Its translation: CASSSPQGANEKLFF.

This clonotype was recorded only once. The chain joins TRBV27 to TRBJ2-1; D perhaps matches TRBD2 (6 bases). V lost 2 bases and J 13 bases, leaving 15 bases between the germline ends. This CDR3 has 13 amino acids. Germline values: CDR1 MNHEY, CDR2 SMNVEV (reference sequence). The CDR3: CASSLGSGGTQFF. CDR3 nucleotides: TGTGCCAGCAGTTTAGGGTCCGGGGGAACCCAGTTCTTC.

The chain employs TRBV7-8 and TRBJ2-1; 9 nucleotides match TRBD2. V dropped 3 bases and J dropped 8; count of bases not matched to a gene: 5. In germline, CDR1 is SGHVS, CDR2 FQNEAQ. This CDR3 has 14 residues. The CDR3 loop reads CASSFSGSRDEQFF. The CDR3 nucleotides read TGTGCCAGCAGCTTTAGCGGGAGTCGCGATGAGCAGTTCTTC. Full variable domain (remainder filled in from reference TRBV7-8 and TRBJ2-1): GAGVSQSPRYKVAKRGQDVALRCDPISGHVSLFWYQQALGQGPEFLTYFQNEAQLDKSGLPSDRFFAERPEGSVSTLKIQRTQQEDSAVYLCASSFSGSRDEQFFGPGTRLTVL.

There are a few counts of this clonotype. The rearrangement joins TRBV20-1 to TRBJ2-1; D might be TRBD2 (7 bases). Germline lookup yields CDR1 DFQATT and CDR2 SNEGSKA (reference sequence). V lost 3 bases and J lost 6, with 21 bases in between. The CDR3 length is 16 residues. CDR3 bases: TGCAGTGCTAGTCCTTTGGGGGGGCCCGCCCTCAATGAGCAGTTCTTC. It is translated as CSASPLGGPALNEQFF.

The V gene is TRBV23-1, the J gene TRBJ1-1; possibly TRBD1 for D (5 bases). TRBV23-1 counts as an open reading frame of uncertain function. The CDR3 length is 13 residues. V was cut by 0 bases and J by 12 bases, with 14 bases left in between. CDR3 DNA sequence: TGCGCCAGCAGTCAATCTTGCAGGGTTGCAACTTTCTTT. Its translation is CASSQSCRVATFF.

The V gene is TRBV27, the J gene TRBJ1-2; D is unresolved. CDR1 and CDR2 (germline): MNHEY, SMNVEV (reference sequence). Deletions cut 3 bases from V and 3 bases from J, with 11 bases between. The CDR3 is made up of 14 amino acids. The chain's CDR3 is CASSFAGEDYGYTF. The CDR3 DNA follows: TGTGCCAGCAGTTTCGCTGGGGAGGACTATGGCTACACCTTC.

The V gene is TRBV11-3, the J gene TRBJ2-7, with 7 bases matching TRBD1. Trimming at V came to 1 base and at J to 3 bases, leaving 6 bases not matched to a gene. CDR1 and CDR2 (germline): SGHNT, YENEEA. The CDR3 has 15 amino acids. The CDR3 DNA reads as TGTGCCAGCAGCTTAGGCCGGGACAGACACTACGAGCAGTACTTC. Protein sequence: CASSLGRDRHYEQYF.

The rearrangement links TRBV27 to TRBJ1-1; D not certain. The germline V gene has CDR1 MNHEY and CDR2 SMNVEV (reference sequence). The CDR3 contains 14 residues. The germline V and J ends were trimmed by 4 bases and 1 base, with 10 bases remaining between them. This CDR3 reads CASSSPRANTEAFF. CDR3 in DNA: TGTGCCAGCAGTTCCCCTCGGGCGAACACTGAAGCTTTCTTT.